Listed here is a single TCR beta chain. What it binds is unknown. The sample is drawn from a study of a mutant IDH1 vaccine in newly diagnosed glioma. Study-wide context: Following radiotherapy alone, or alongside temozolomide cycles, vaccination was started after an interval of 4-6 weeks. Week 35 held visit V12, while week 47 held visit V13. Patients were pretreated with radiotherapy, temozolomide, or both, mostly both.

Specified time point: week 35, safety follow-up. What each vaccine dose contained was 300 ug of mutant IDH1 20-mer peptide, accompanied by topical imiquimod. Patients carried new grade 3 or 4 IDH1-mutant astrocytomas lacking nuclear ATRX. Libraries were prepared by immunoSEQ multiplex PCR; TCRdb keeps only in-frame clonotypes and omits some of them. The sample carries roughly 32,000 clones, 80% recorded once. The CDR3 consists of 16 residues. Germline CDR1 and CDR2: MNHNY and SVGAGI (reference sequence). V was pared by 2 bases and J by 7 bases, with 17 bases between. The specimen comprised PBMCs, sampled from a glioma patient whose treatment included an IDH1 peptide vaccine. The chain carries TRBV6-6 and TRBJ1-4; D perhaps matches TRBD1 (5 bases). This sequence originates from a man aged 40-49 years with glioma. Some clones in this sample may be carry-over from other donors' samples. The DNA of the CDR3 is TGTGCCAGCAGTTACCCTGATATGGGGAGGGGTGAAAAACTGTTTTTT. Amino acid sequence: CASSYPDMGRGEKLFF.